The T cell receptor (beta chain) under discussion was sequenced for a study of neoadjuvant nivolumab and ipilimumab in lung cancer. Study overall: Nivolumab 3 mg/kg was given days 1, 15 and 29, plus ipilimumab 1 mg/kg day 1 in combination.

Concerning this clone itself: Its antigen is not known.

Study-wide results and caveats: From pretherapy to surgery, tumor richness and clonality rose with dual therapy. TCR sequencing covered a small number of samples. TCR clonality did not significantly correlate with pathologic tumor regression.

Libraries were prepared by immunoSEQ multiplex PCR; TCRdb keeps only in-frame clonotypes and omits some of them. The table lists 7,500 to 9,000 clones, over 70% of them singletons. This material consisted of tumor tissue, taken after neoadjuvant nivolumab, alone or with ipilimumab, at or shortly before surgery. The clonotype originates from an adult with non-small cell lung cancer.

CDR3 nucleotides: TGTGCCAGCACTGTTCCAGGGGGCGGCTATGGCTACACCTTC. Protein: CASTVPGGGYGYTF. The chain carries TRBV7-9 and TRBJ1-2; TRBD1 matches at 8 bases. The CDR3 is made up of 14 amino acids. The V gene's germline CDR1 is SEHNR and CDR2 FQNEAQ (reference sequence). Unmatched junction bases numbered 8, after V lost 7 bases and J lost 4 bases.